This T cell receptor beta chain comes out of a study of identifying expanded T cells in peripheral blood. Study results and limitations: Approximately 1.1 clones differed between technical replicates, versus around 15 and 19 over time.

Clones were sequenced by immunoSEQ multiplex PCR, and TCRdb holds only the in-frame ones, with some missing. The sample lists under 150,000 clones, more than 80% occurring once. Trimming left V 6 bases short and J 0 bases short, with 12 bases between. CDR1 is MNHEY and CDR2 is SVGAGI in the germline V gene. The CDR3 is 15 residues long. On this clone itself: Its antigen is currently unknown.

Material for sequencing was blood. The sequence came from a person aged 18 to 75 in good health. The rearrangement joins TRBV6-5 to TRBJ1-5; D is uncertain. The DNA of the CDR3 is TGTGCCAGCAGCCGGACCAGGAATAGCAATCAGCCCCAGCATTTT. The encoded protein is CASSRTRNSNQPQHF.